This T cell receptor beta chain was obtained from a study of blood T cell repertoires in COVID-19. J was trimmed by 4 bases and V by 0 bases; bases with no gene match: 5. The V gene's germline CDR1 is SGDLS and CDR2 YYNGEE. This CDR3 comprises 15 residues. Here immunoSEQ multiplex PCR was the method, and the copy in TCRdb shows in-frame clones only, minus some. The repertoire includes approximately 300,000 clones, around 84% of them detected once, and 1.9% sits in the top ten. The count of this clone is one. Clinical histories supplied by participants themselves formed the basis of cohort assignment. The gene calls are TRBV9 and TRBJ1-2, with 8 bases lining up with TRBD1. This receptor was obtained from a woman in her thirties who had been exposed to COVID-19. What was sequenced was PBMCs or T cells enriched from blood (not recorded which). This CDR3 reads CASSVGQGRSYGYTF. CDR3 nucleotide sequence: TGTGCCAGCAGCGTAGGACAGGGGAGGTCCTATGGCTACACCTTC.